This T cell receptor (beta chain) comes out of a study of tumor-infiltrating lymphocytes in primary liver carcinoma. Germline V CDR1 and CDR2: MNHNS, SASEGT. V was clipped by 4 bases and J by 2 bases, with 9 bases between them. The CDR3 contains 13 residues. Unsorted whole blood yielded the blood RNA, and germline DNA was also extracted. There are many counts of this clonotype. A constant-region primer primed TCR beta cDNA synthesis from roughly 500 ng of total RNA. Employing slightly modified ARM-PCR, three nested multiplex PCR rounds were run, and these gave rise to the TCR beta libraries. With TRBV1-TRBV30 forward primers and a C-beta reverse primer, the first two PCR rounds were run for nine to eleven cycles each. One entry per CDR3 protein results from TCRdb running MiXCR on the multiplex PCR reads. This table holds 330,000 or so distinct CDR3 sequences, less than 75% found once.

This TCR was recovered from a man aged 40-49 years with primary liver carcinoma and hepatitis B virus infection. Sequences were obtained from peripheral blood. The rearrangement links TRBV6-1 to TRBJ2-7; D call uncertain. The CDR3 spells CASSVAQTYEQYF. CDR3 DNA: TGTGCCAGCAGTGTTGCCCAGACCTACGAGCAGTACTTC.